What follows describes a single TCR beta chain. Time point specified: pretreatment peripheral blood. CDR3 length: 16 amino acids. The V gene's germline CDR1 is SEHNR and CDR2 FQNEAQ (reference sequence). Trimming pared 3 bases from V and 0 bases from J, leaving 9 bases between. The sample belongs to a study of PD-L1 blockade in urothelial cancer. Turning to the study itself: From 2014, patients received atezolizumab, given as 1,200 mg intravenously every 3 weeks. Blood samples had a median of approximately 150,000 T cells.

Produced via immunoSEQ multiplex PCR; TCRdb's table is partial and in-frame only. The repertoire includes roughly 91,000 clones, over 65% of them detected once, and 14% sits in the top ten. This sequence was found in a man aged 55 to 70 with urothelial cancer. The sample consisted of PBMCs, taken around atezolizumab (anti-PD-L1) treatment. This chain uses TRBV7-9 with TRBJ2-6; D might be TRBD2 (5 bases). The CDR3 here is CASSFLRDSGANVLTF. CDR3 nucleotide sequence: TGTGCCAGCAGCTTTTTACGGGACTCTGGGGCCAACGTCCTGACTTTC. Drawing the rest from reference TRBV7-9 and TRBJ2-6, the complete variable domain is DTGVSQNPRHKITKRGQNVTFRCDPISEHNRLYWYRQTLGQGPEFLTYFQNEAQLEKSRLLSDRFSAERPKGSFSTLEIQRTEQGDSAMYLCASSFLRDSGANVLTFGAGSRLTVL.